The TCR beta chain under discussion was sequenced for a study of OX40 agonist ivuxolimab in advanced cancers. As for the study in general: Every 2 weeks, patients got intravenous ivuxolimab at one of six dose levels (0.01-10 mg/kg). General study points: With doses of 0.1 to 3.0 mg/kg, CD4+ and CD8+ blood T cells had undergone clonal expansion by week 6. More expanded clones were seen, on average, in CD8+ T cells than in CD4+.

In the case of this clone: Its antigen is not identified.

The V gene end was trimmed by 2 bases and the J gene end by 5 bases; junction bases not matched to a gene: 2. CDR3 length: 13 residues. The germline CDR1 and CDR2 sequences are GTSNPN and SVGIG (reference sequence). Here immunoSEQ multiplex PCR was the method, and the copy in TCRdb shows in-frame clones only, minus some. Among 100,000 to 120,000 clones listed, less than 95% were seen once. Source: CD4+ or CD8+ T cells sorted from blood, taken in a trial of the OX40 agonist ivuxolimab. The V gene is TRBV30, the J gene TRBJ2-2; the match to TRBD1 covers 7 bases. The origin of this receptor is an adult with an advanced solid tumor such as melanoma, head and neck, liver or kidney cancer. The CDR3 DNA follows: TGTGCCTGGAGTCACAGGGGTACCGGGGAGCTGTTTTTT. Its protein product is CAWSHRGTGELFF.